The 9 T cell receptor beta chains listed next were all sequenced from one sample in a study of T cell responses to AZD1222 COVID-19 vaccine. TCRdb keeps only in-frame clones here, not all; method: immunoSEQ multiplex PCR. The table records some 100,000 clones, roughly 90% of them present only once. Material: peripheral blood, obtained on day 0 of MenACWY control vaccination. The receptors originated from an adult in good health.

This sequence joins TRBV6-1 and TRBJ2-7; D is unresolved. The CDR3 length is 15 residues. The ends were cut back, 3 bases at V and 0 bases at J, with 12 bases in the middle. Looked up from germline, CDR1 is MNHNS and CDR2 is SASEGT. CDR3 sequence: CASSEIGRSSYEQYF. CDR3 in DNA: TGTGCCAGCAGTGAGATCGGGCGTTCCTCCTACGAGCAGTACTTC.

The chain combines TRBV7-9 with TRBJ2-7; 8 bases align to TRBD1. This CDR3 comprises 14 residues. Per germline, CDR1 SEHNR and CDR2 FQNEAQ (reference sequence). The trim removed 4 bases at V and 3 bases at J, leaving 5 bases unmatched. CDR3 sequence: CASSSTGGLYEQYF. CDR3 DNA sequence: TGTGCCAGCAGCTCCACAGGGGGACTCTACGAGCAGTACTTC.

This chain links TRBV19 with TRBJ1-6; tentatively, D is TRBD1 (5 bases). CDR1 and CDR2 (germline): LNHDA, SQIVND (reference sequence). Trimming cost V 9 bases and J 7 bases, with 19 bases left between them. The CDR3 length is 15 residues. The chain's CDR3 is CASGTLTSPNSPLHF. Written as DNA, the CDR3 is TGTGCCAGCGGGACGTTGACAAGTCCAAATTCACCCCTCCACTTT.

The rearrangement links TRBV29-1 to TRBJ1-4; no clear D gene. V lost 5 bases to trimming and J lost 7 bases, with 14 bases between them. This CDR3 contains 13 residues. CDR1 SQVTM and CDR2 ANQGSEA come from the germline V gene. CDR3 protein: CSVTGEVSEKLFF. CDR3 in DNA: TGCAGCGTTACCGGGGAAGTGAGTGAAAAACTGTTTTTT.

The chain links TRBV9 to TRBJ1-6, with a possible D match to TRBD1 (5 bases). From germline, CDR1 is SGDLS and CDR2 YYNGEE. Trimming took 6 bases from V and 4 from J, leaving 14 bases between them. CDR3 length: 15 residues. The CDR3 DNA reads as TGTGCCAGCAACGGAGGGGACCGATATAATTCACCCCTCCACTTT. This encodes CASNGGDRYNSPLHF.

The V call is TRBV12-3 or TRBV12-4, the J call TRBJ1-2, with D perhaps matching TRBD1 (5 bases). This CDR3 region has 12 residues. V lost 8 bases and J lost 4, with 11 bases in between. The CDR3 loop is CASDGQGYGYTF. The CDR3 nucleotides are TGTGCCAGCGACGGGCAGGGCTATGGCTACACCTTC.

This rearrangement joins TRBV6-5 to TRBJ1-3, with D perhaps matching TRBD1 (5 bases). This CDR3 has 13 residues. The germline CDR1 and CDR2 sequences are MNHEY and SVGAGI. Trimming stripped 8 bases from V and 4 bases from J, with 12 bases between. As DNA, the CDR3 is TGTGCCAGCCATAGGAGGGGCGGAAACACCATATATTTT. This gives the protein CASHRRGGNTIYF.

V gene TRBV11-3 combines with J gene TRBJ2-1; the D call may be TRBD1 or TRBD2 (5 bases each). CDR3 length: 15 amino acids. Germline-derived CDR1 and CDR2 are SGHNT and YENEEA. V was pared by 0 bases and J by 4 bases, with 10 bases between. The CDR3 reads CASSLDGTDYNEQFF. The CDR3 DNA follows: TGTGCCAGCAGCTTAGATGGGACGGATTACAATGAGCAGTTCTTC.

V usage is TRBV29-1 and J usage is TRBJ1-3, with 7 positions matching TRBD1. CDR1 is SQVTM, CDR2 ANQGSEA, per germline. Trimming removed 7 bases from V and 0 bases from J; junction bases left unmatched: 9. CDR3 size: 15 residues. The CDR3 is CSAEGTASSGNTIYF. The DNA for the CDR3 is TGCAGCGCCGAAGGGACAGCGAGCTCTGGAAACACCATATATTTT.